The source of this T cell receptor (beta chain) is a study of regulatory T cells in long-lasting Graves disease. On the study more broadly: Antithyroid drug exposure in newly diagnosed Graves' patients had lasted under 3 months.

Overall study findings and caveats: Favored usage of TRBV28, TRBJ1-2 and TRBJ2-5 was recorded in persistent disease.

Construction of TCR beta libraries relied on iRepertoire HTBI primers and on Arm-PCR targeting CDR3 regions. MiXCR, run by TCRdb on the multiplex PCR reads, gives a single entry per CDR3 protein. The sample has about 380,000 distinct CDR3 sequences, around a sixth seen once. The CDR3 runs 11 residues. V was cut by 2 bases and J by 6 bases, with 8 bases left in between. The germline gives CDR1 DFQATT, CDR2 SNEGSKA (reference sequence). At least ten counts were recorded for this clonotype. Its antigen is as yet unknown. Time point reported: newly diagnosed GD, antithyroid drugs for less than 3 months. The TCR library used RNA extracted from PBMCs.

V and J are TRBV20-1 and TRBJ2-7, with D possibly TRBD2 on 5 matching bases. The sample was peripheral blood mononuclear cells (PBMCs), taken at new diagnosis, from a patient treated with antithyroid drugs. This receptor was obtained from a female donor with Graves disease. The CDR3: CSARIGSEQYF. The CDR3 DNA is TGCAGTGCTAGAATTGGGAGCGAGCAGTACTTC.